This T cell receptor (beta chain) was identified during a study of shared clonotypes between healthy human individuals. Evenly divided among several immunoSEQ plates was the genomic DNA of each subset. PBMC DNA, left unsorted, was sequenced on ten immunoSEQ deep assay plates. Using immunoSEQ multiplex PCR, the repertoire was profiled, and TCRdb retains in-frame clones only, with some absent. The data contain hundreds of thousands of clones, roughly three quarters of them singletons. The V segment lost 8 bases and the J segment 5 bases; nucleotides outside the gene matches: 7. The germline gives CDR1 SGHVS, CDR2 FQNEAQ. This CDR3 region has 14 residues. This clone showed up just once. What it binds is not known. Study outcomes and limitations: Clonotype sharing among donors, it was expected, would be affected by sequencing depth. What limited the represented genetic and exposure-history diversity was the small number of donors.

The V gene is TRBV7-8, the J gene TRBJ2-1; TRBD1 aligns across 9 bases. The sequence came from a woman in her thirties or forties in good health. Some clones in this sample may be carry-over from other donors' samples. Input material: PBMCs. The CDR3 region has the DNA TGTGCCAGCCGCAGAGGGACAGGGAACAATGAGCAGTTCTTC. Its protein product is CASRRGTGNNEQFF.